Below are 18 T cell receptor beta chains sequenced from a single sample in a study of T cell responses to AZD1222 COVID-19 vaccine. The assay was immunoSEQ multiplex PCR, and TCRdb's table has in-frame clones only and misses some. The table lists 150,000 to 200,000 clones, 88% of them singletons. Specimen: peripheral blood, collected on day 0 of AZD1222 vaccination. The origin of the receptors is an adult in good health.

This chain joins TRBV11-2 and TRBJ2-7, with 15 bases lining up with TRBD2. The CDR3 loop spans 15 amino acids. The germline V gene has CDR1 SGHAT and CDR2 FQNNGV. V lost 6 bases and J lost 4; bases outside the gene matches: 4. The CDR3 coding sequence is TGTGCCAGCAGACGGACTAGCGGGAGGGTATACGAGCAGTACTTC. Protein product: CASRRTSGRVYEQYF.

This chain links TRBV28 with TRBJ2-7; D is unresolved. Germline CDR1 and CDR2: MDHEN and SYDVKM. The V end was cut by 5 bases, the J end by 6 bases, with 11 bases between. CDR3 size: 12 residues. CDR3 coding DNA: TGTGCCAGCAGTCTTTTGCGGACCGAGCAGTACTTC. This encodes CASSLLRTEQYF.

The chain has TRBV28 and TRBJ1-6, with 11 bases lining up with TRBD1. The V gene end was trimmed by 2 bases and the J gene end by 1 base; junction bases not matched to a gene: 4. The length of the CDR3 is 18 residues. Germline lookup yields CDR1 MDHEN and CDR2 SYDVKM. CDR3 sequence (DNA): TGTGCCAGCAGTTTAATGGACAGGGGGCCATCCTATAATTCACCCCTCCACTTT. Protein sequence: CASSLMDRGPSYNSPLHF. The variable domain in full, with the rest retrieved from reference TRBV28 and TRBJ1-6, is DVKVTQSSRYLVKRTGEKVFLECVQDMDHENMFWYRQDPGLGLRLIYFSYDVKMKEKGDIPEGYSVSREKKERFSLILESASTNQTSMYLCASSLMDRGPSYNSPLHFGNGTRLTVT.

The rearrangement joins TRBV7-3 to TRBJ2-3, with TRBD1 as a possible D gene (6 bases). The CDR3 extends over 16 amino acids. Germline assignment: CDR1 SGHTA and CDR2 FQGTGA. V lost 2 bases to trimming and J lost 3 bases, with 15 bases between them. Here the CDR3 reads CASSLGSGARTDTQYF. Here the CDR3 DNA reads TGTGCCAGCAGCTTAGGATCAGGGGCAAGAACAGATACGCAGTATTTT. Full variable domain (missing parts from reference TRBV7-3 and TRBJ2-3): GAGVSQTPSNKVTEKGKYVELRCDPISGHTALYWYRQSLGQGPEFLIYFQGTGAADDSGLPNDRFFAVRPEGSVSTLKIQRTERGDSAVYLCASSLGSGARTDTQYFGPGTRLTVL.

The rearrangement links TRBV4-1 to TRBJ2-2; 7 nucleotides match TRBD2. There are 15 residues in the CDR3. The ends lost 5 bases at V and 5 bases at J; junction bases unmatched: 8. The germline V gene has CDR1 MGHRA and CDR2 YSYEKL. CDR3 protein: CASSVAREGTGELFF. The CDR3 DNA reads as TGCGCCAGCAGCGTTGCGAGGGAGGGGACCGGGGAGCTGTTTTTT.

The gene calls are TRBV7-2 and TRBJ2-3, with 9 bases matching TRBD1. After removal of 5 bases from V and 5 bases from J, the junction contained 11 bases not matched to a gene. CDR1 is SGHTA and CDR2 is FQGNSA in the germline V gene. CDR3 length equals 16 residues. The CDR3 here is CASSEGQGPLGDTQYF. In nucleotides, the CDR3 is TGTGCCAGCAGCGAAGGACAGGGGCCGTTAGGAGATACGCAGTATTTT. Variable domain in full (rest from reference TRBV7-2 and TRBJ2-3): GAGVSQSPSNKVTEKGKDVELRCDPISGHTALYWYRQSLGQGLEFLIYFQGNSAPDKSGLPSDRFSAERTGGSVSTLTIQRTQQEDSAVYLCASSEGQGPLGDTQYFGPGTRLTVL.

Note on this clone: The junction and the germline gene differ at one end; a read error may be behind it. This chain links TRBV7-2 with TRBJ2-5; TRBD2 matches at 15 bases. The germline CDR1 and CDR2 sequences are SGHTA and FQGNSA. The CDR3 totals 16 residues. The CDR3 loop is CASNLQGLAGGETQYF. CDR3 DNA: TGTGCCAGCAACTTACAGGGACTAGCGGGAGGTGAGACCCAGTACTTC. Full variable domain (outside the CDR3, taken from reference TRBV7-2 and TRBJ2-5): GAGVSQSPSNKVTEKGKDVELRCDPISGHTALYWYRQSLGQGLEFLIYFQGNSAPDKSGLPSDRFSAERTGGSVSTLTIQRTQQEDSAVYLCASNLQGLAGGETQYFGPGTRLLVL.

This chain connects TRBV7-2 to TRBJ1-2; 8 bases map to TRBD1. Germline lookup yields CDR1 SGHTA and CDR2 FQGNSA. This CDR3 is built from 14 residues. V was clipped by 0 bases and J by 7 bases; unmatched bases: 4. Here the CDR3 DNA reads TGTGCCAGCAGCTTAGCGCGGACAGGGTTTGGCTACACCTTC. Translating gives CASSLARTGFGYTF.

The chain carries TRBV5-6 and TRBJ2-2; D is unresolved. Germline CDR1 is SGHDT and CDR2 is YYEEEE. The CDR3 consists of 13 residues. With 2 bases removed from V and 5 bases from J, the gap between germline ends came to 7 bases. CDR3 residues: CASSFSHTGELFF. Here the CDR3 DNA reads TGTGCCAGCAGCTTCAGCCATACCGGGGAGCTGTTTTTT. Full variable domain (rest looked up from reference TRBV5-6 and TRBJ2-2): DAGVTQSPTHLIKTRGQQVTLRCSPKSGHDTVSWYQQALGQGPQFIFQYYEEEERQRGNFPDRFSGHQFPNYSSELNVNALLLGDSALYLCASSFSHTGELFFGEGSRLTVL.

The V call is TRBV7-3, the J call TRBJ1-1; D uncertain. CDR1 SGHTA and CDR2 FQGTGA come from the germline V gene. V gave up 1 base and J gave up 6 bases, with 9 bases separating them. This CDR3 contains 13 residues. CDR3 amino acids: CASSLNPRSEAFF. The CDR3, as DNA: TGTGCCAGCAGCTTAAATCCTCGGTCTGAAGCTTTCTTT.

The genes are TRBV6-5 and TRBJ1-1; possibly TRBD1 for D (5 bases). This CDR3 comprises 14 residues. CDR1 is MNHEY and CDR2 is SVGAGI in the germline V gene. V lost 5 bases and J 2 bases, leaving 12 bases between the germline ends. The CDR3 DNA follows: TGTGCCAGCAGTCCCTCGCAGGGTAACACTGAAGCTTTCTTT. Translation gives CASSPSQGNTEAFF.

J is TRBJ2-2 and V is TRBV28, with D possibly being TRBD2 (7 bases). Germline V gene data show CDR1 as MDHEN and CDR2 as SYDVKM. Trimming pared 6 bases from V and 7 bases from J, leaving 24 bases between. CDR3 length: 17 amino acids. In DNA, the CDR3 is TGTGCCAGCAGCCTTACGGGGGGCGGAGCGGGATACGGGGAGCTGTTTTTT. It translates to CASSLTGGGAGYGELFF. The complete variable domain, with remaining parts taken from reference TRBV28 and TRBJ2-2, reads DVKVTQSSRYLVKRTGEKVFLECVQDMDHENMFWYRQDPGLGLRLIYFSYDVKMKEKGDIPEGYSVSREKKERFSLILESASTNQTSMYLCASSLTGGGAGYGELFFGEGSRLTVL.

The chain has TRBV19 and TRBJ1-5, with 12 bases matching TRBD1. J lost 6 bases, V lost 6 bases, and 18 bases had no gene match. CDR3 length equals 19 residues. Germline lookup yields CDR1 LNHDA and CDR2 SQIVND (reference sequence). The CDR3 region is CASSWGGQGALSFGQPQHF. CDR3 coding DNA: TGTGCCAGTAGCTGGGGGGGACAGGGGGCGCTTAGTTTTGGTCAGCCCCAGCATTTT.

J is TRBJ1-2 and V is TRBV4-2; D gene uncertain. The CDR3 sequence is 16 residues long. Germline lookup yields CDR1 LGHNA and CDR2 YNFKEQ. Trimming left V 2 bases short and J 5 bases short, with 18 bases between. DNA for the CDR3: TGTGCCAGCAGCCAACGCTCGATGGACTCTAGTTATGGCTACACCTTC. Translating it yields CASSQRSMDSSYGYTF.

The chain links TRBV30 to TRBJ1-3; no clear D gene. Trimming removed 5 bases from V and 7 bases from J, with 6 bases in between. Germline V gives CDR1 GTSNPN, CDR2 SVGIG (reference sequence). The CDR3 spans 10 residues. CDR3 sequence (DNA): TGTGCCTGGTCGGGTAACACCATATATTTT. It encodes CAWSGNTIYF.

The chain recombines TRBV3-1 (or the pseudogene TRBV3-2) with TRBJ1-2; no clear D. Germline CDR1 is LGHDT and CDR2 is YNNKEL (reference sequence). Trimming took 0 bases from V and 6 from J, leaving 11 bases between them. The CDR3 is 14 residues long. The CDR3 sequence: CASSQETGGNGYTF. The CDR3 DNA reads as TGTGCCAGCAGCCAAGAAACGGGAGGAAATGGCTACACCTTC.

The chain has TRBV6-2 or TRBV6-3 and TRBJ2-7; the D gene is possibly TRBD2 (6 bases). CDR3 length: 13 residues. Trimming stripped 7 bases from V and 0 bases from J, with 10 bases between. CDR1 and CDR2 (germline): MNHEY, SVGEGT. CDR3 amino acids: CASNPSASYEQYF. The DNA of the CDR3 is TGTGCCAGCAACCCTAGCGCCTCCTACGAGCAGTACTTC.

This sequence joins TRBV27 and TRBJ2-7, with D perhaps matching TRBD1 (5 bases). CDR1 MNHEY and CDR2 SMNVEV come from the germline V gene (reference sequence). V lost 2 bases and J 1 base, leaving 15 bases between the germline ends. The CDR3 is 16 amino acids. In nucleotides, the CDR3 is TGTGCCAGCAGTTTACAGGGATCCATCAGGTCCTACGAGCAGTACTTC. It is translated as CASSLQGSIRSYEQYF.